The clone carrying this T cell receptor beta chain was picked up one time. This record comes from a study of early T cells in non-severe SARS-CoV-2 infection. Unique molecular identifiers were added to individual cDNA molecules. TCRdb re-called the 5' RACE reads with MiXCR, one entry per CDR3 protein. The sample carries about 66,000 distinct CDR3 sequences, roughly 13% recorded once. Germline V gives CDR1 LGHDT, CDR2 YNNKEL (reference sequence). The CDR3 totals 14 residues. V was pared by 1 base and J by 9 bases, with 6 bases of the junction left unmatched. This chain uses TRBV3-1 with TRBJ2-4; 7 nucleotides align to TRBD2. Sequencing input: whole blood. The TCR comes from an adult who was a healthcare worker with PCR-confirmed SARS-CoV-2 infection or an uninfected control (not recorded which). The CDR3 sequence: CASSQGLAGVIQYF. The DNA for the CDR3 is TGTGCCAGCAGCCAAGGACTAGCCGGTGTCATTCAGTACTTC.